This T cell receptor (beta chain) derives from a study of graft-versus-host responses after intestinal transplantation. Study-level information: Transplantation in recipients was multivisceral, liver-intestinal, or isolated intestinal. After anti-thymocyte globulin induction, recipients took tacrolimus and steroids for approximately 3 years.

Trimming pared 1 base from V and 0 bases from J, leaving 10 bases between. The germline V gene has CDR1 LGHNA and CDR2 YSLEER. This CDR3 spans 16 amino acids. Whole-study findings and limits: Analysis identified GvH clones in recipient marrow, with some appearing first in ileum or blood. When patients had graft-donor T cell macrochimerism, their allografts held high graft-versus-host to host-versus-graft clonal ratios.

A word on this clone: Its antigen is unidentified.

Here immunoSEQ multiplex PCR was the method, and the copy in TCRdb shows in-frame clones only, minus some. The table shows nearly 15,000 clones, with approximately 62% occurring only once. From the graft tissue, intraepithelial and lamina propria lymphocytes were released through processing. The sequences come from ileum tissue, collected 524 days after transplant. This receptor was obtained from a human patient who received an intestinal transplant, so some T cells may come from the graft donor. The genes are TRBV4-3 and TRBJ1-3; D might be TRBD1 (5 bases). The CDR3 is CASSQGRTNSGNTIYF. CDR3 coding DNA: TGCGCCAGCAGCCAAGGAAGGACAAACTCTGGAAACACCATATATTTT.